One T cell receptor (beta chain) is described in this entry. Its antigen is as yet unknown. The sample belongs to a study of shared clonotypes between healthy human individuals. General study findings and limits: Estimated richness values were generally larger in naive subsets than in memory subsets. Around 5% was the fraction of naive CD4 clonotypes found shared across a few donors.

Deletions cut 1 base from V and 1 base from J, with 7 bases between. The CDR3 sequence is 14 residues long. Germline-derived CDR1 and CDR2 are MGHRA and YSYEKL. None of the donors, who were healthy HIV-negative adults, had recently had acute infections or vaccinations. Repertoires were generated with immunoSEQ multiplex PCR, while TCRdb's copy carries only in-frame clones and drops some. This sample carries more than 550,000 clones, about 92% of them seen once, and the ten largest clones take 30% to 35%. The TCR was taken from a man younger than 30 in good health. Some clones in this sample may be carry-over from other donors' samples. V gene TRBV4-1 combines with J gene TRBJ1-1; D not certain. The sample was memory CD8+ T cells from PBMCs. Subset: CD45RO+ cells pooled with CCR7-negative TemRA cells. The CDR3 coding sequence is TGCGCCAGCAGCCAAGGGGAGGGGAACACTGAAGCTTTCTTT. Translation gives CASSQGEGNTEAFF.